This T cell receptor (beta chain) appears in the sequencing data of a study of T cell responses to AZD1222 COVID-19 vaccine (dated by TCRdb to the early 2020s). As for the study more broadly: A total of 233 trial participants underwent TCR sequencing, of whom some 210 received two doses of AZD1222 and some 26 received two doses of the MenACWY control vaccine. Trial participants were enrolled by age into 18-55, 56-69 and 70-plus year subgroups, with 148, 28 and 57 TCR-sequenced participants respectively. The paper as a whole reports these results and caveats: Spike-specific TCR breadth and depth rose significantly after two AZD1222 doses compared with day 0 and with MenACWY recipients. Reportedly, close to half of the unique spike-specific TCRs recognized epitopes lying outside the regions that are mutated in the B.1.351 and B.1.1.7 variants. Participants were mostly white British, with more females than males. The authors suggested clonal diversity may have been underestimated. CD4 TCRs associated with the vaccine covered the entire spike protein, and the dominant responses were in regions 160-218 and 743-854. In the small 56-69-year group, the increase in depth fell short of significance, most likely because of low power. Because no day 14 peak-response samples were available, the repertoires could be characterized only after the peak T cell response. Conclusions about previously exposed vaccinees are limited because only six or seven AZD1222 recipients were SARS-CoV-2 seropositive at baseline.

There are 12 amino acids in the CDR3, from cysteine to phenylalanine inclusive. The only DNA kept is the CDR3, 36 bases in frame from the first base. The germline ends are 8 bases apart after V is trimmed by 3 bases and J by 7 bases. Taken from the germline V gene, the CDR1 and CDR2 loops are MDHEN and SYDVKM. The CDR3 regions of human TCRbeta chains were analyzed by immunosequencing. The paper's data handling went like this. TCRs in the repertoires were matched against a reference library of SARS-CoV-2-specific TCRs that had been generated with the MIRA antigen-specificity platform. Breadth was defined as the fraction of unique TCRs that were SARS-CoV-2-associated, and depth was defined as the fraction of total T cells that were SARS-CoV-2-associated. Using the MIRA data, each spike-specific TCR was assigned both to the spike region to which the TCR was reactive and to a CD4 or CD8 class. Log10-transformed breadth and depth values were compared by one-way ANOVA with Sidak's multiple comparisons tests. In TCRdb, the immuneACCESS table is reduced to in-frame sequences with V and J assigned. These tables do not hold every clone; where another copy was compared, an unresolved V gene accounts for under half, and the others remain unexplained. V, J and clone size are those of that table, while D and trimming were read from the DNA. Across this sample there are 100,000 to 150,000 clones, with just under 95% seen only once. The ten most abundant clones make up 0.85% to 1.3% of the sample.

Notes on this clone: It lacks a known antigen. Nothing much larger sits one base from this clone, and base qualities are not available.

The meaning of the sample's time point label: about 28 days (+/-7) after the second vaccine dose. AZD1222 recipients with second doses at about 4 weeks or about 12 weeks were pooled, because spike-specific TCR depth and breadth did not differ between schedules. Vaccinee samples came from UK trials COV001 and COV002, including a single-blind randomized controlled phase 2/3 trial of AZD1222 (ChAdOx1 nCoV-19) in healthy adults. For TCRbeta chain sequencing, PBMC samples from trial participants were taken at day 0 and at day 28 after the second dose. In this chain, TRBV28 is recombined with TRBJ2-3; the D gene cannot be named for sure. This clonotype was sampled from an adult who received the AZD1222 COVID-19 vaccine. The material was peripheral blood, obtained 28 days after the second AZD1222 dose. The DNA reads TGTGCCAGCAGTTTGTCTAGGCATACGCAGTATTTT. Its translation is CASSLSRHTQYF.